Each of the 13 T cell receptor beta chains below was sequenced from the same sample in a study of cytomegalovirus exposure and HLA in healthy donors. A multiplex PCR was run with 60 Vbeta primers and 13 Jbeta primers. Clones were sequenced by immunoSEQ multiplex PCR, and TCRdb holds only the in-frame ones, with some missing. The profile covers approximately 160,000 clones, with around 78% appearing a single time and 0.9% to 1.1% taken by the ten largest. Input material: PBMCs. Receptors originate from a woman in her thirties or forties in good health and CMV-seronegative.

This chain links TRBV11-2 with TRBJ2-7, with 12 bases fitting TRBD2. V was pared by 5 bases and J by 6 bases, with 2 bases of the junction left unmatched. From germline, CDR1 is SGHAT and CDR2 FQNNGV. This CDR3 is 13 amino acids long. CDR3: CASSPGLAGEQYF. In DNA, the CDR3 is TGTGCCAGCAGCCCGGGACTAGCGGGCGAGCAGTACTTC.

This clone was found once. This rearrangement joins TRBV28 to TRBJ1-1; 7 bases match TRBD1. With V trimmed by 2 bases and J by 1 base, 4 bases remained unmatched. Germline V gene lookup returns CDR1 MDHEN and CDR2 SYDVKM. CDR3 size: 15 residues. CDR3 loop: CASSLVGQWNTEAFF. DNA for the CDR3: TGTGCCAGCAGTTTAGTGGGACAGTGGAACACTGAAGCTTTCTTT.

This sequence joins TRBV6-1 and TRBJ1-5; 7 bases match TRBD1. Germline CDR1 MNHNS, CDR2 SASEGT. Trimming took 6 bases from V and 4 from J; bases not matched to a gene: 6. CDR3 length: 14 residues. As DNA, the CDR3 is TGTGCCAGCAGCTTAGGGGGCCCGAATCAGCCCCAGCATTTT. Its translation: CASSLGGPNQPQHF.

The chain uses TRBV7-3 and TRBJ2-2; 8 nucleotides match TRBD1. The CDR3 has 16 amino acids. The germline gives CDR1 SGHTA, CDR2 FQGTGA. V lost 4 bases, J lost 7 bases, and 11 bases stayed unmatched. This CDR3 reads CASSSRPRGQGGELFF. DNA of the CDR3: TGTGCCAGCAGCTCCCGCCCCAGGGGGCAAGGCGGGGAGCTGTTTTTT.

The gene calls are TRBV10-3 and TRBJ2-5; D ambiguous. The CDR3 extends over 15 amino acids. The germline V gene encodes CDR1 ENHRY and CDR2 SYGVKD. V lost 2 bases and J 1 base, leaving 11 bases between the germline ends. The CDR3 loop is CAISEGAVPQETQYF. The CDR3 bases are TGTGCCATCAGTGAGGGTGCGGTACCCCAAGAGACCCAGTACTTC.

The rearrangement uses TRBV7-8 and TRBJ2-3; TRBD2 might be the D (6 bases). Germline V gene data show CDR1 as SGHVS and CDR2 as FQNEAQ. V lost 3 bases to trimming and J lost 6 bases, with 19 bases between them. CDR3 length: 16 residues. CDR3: CASSLVGYLASDTQYF. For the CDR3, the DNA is TGTGCCAGCAGCTTGGTGGGGTATCTAGCGTCTGATACGCAGTATTTT.

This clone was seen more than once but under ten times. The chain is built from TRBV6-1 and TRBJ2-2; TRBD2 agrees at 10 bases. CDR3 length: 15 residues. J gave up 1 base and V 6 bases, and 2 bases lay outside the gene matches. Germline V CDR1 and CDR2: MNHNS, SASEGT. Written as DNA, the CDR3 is TGTGCCAGCAGGGGGACTAGCGAGAACACCGGGGAGCTGTTTTTT. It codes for CASRGTSENTGELFF.

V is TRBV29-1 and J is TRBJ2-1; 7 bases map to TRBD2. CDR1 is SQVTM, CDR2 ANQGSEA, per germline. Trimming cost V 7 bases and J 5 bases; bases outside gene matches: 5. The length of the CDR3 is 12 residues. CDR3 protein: CSASGGDNEQFF. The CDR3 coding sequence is TGCAGCGCCTCTGGGGGGGACAATGAGCAGTTCTTC.

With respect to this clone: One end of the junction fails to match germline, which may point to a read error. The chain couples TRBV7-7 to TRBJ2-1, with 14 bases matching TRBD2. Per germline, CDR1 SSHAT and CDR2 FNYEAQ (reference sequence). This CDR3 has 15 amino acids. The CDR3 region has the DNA TGTGCTAGCAGCCGTGGGACTAGCGGGAGCGATGAGCAGTTCTTC. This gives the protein CASSRGTSGSDEQFF.

The CDR3 sequence: CASSSGTGVYEQYF. The CDR3 coding sequence is TGTGCCAGCAGTTCAGGGACAGGTGTTTACGAGCAGTACTTC. This chain links TRBV6-5 with TRBJ2-7; 8 bases fit TRBD1. V was pared by 4 bases and J by 4 bases, with 6 bases of the junction left unmatched. Germline lookup yields CDR1 MNHEY and CDR2 SVGAGI. This CDR3 has 14 amino acids.

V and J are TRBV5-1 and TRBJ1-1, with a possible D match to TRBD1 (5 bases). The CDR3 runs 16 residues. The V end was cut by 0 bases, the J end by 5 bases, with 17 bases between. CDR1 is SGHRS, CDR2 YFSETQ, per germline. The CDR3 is CASSLAPGSWVTEAFF. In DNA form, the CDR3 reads TGCGCCAGCAGCTTGGCTCCAGGGTCTTGGGTGACTGAAGCTTTCTTT.

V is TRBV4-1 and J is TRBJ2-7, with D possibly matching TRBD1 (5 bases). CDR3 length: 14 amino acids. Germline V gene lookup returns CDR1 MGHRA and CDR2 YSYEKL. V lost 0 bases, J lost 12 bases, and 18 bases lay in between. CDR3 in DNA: TGCGCCAGCAGCCAAGATAGGTCGGTAGGGGCGACGTACTTC. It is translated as CASSQDRSVGATYF.

CDR3 nucleotide sequence: TGTGCCAGCAGTCCTCGGACAGGGGGCAGGTCTGGGGCCAACGTCCTGACTTTC. Protein sequence: CASSPRTGGRSGANVLTF. This sequence joins TRBV25-1 and TRBJ2-6, with 11 positions matching TRBD1. The CDR3 covers 18 residues. V lost 5 bases, J lost 1 base, and 7 bases stayed unmatched. The germline CDR1 and CDR2 sequences are MGHDK and SYGVNS.